This TCR beta chain was documented in a study of blood T cell repertoires in COVID-19. Turning to the study itself: The origin of the acute and convalescent COVID-19 samples was the United States, Italy and Spain. PBMCs, B-cell-depleted T cells, or T cells were the source of the cDNA or gDNA that made up the material.

Looked up from germline, CDR1 is KGHSH and CDR2 is LQKENI. CDR3 size: 15 residues. Trimming cost V 2 bases and J 6 bases; bases outside gene matches: 4. In the authors' workflow: Reference gene primer amplification gave nucleated cell count estimates. Using immunoSEQ multiplex PCR, the repertoire was profiled, and TCRdb retains in-frame clones only, with some absent. That table supplies the V and J calls and clone size; D and trimming were determined from the DNA. This sample yields some 320,000 clones, of which approximately 89% are seen a single time; 6.5% to 9.5% belongs to the top ten. The rearrangement joins TRBV18 to TRBJ2-1; 10 bases are a match to TRBD1. Sequenced input: peripheral blood. The clonotype comes from a woman between 45 and 65 years old who had recovered from COVID-19. The CDR3, as DNA: TGTGCCAGCTCACCAGACAGGGGGCTATTCAATGAGCAGTTCTTC. This codes for CASSPDRGLFNEQFF.